These 8 T cell receptor beta chains originate from one sample sequenced in a study of OX40 agonist ivuxolimab in advanced cancers. Clones were sequenced by immunoSEQ multiplex PCR, and TCRdb holds only the in-frame ones, with some missing. The sample has tens of thousands of clones, about 76% seen once. The starting material was CD4+ or CD8+ T cells sorted from blood, obtained in a trial of the OX40 agonist ivuxolimab. The receptors stem from an adult with an advanced solid tumor such as melanoma, head and neck, liver or kidney cancer.

The chain has TRBV5-6 and TRBJ1-6; possibly TRBD1 for D (5 bases). The CDR3 loop spans 15 amino acids. Trimming shortened V by 1 base and J by 2 bases, and 7 bases separated the two germline ends. CDR1 and CDR2 from the germline V gene are SGHDT and YYEEEE. The DNA for the CDR3 is TGTGCCAGCAGCTTGTCAGGGACCTATAATTCACCCCTCCACTTT. Amino acids: CASSLSGTYNSPLHF.

The chain combines TRBV19 with TRBJ2-1; 8 bases are a match to TRBD1. The germline CDR1 and CDR2 sequences are LNHDA and SQIVND (reference sequence). Unmatched junction bases numbered 6, after V lost 3 bases and J lost 8 bases. There are 14 residues in the CDR3. In nucleotides, the CDR3 is TGTGCCAGTAGTATTGGACAGGGAAAGGATGAGCAGTTCTTC. Residues: CASSIGQGKDEQFF.

Sample share makes this clone medium-sized. The chain is built from TRBV20-1 and TRBJ1-2, with D perhaps TRBD1 (5 bases). The V end was cut by 5 bases, the J end by 5 bases, with 9 bases between. The germline V gene has CDR1 DFQATT and CDR2 SNEGSKA (reference sequence). The CDR3 extends over 11 amino acids. The CDR3 protein is CSAGTDYGYTF. CDR3 DNA: TGCAGTGCTGGGACGGATTATGGCTACACCTTC.

This rearrangement joins TRBV5-6 to TRBJ2-7; 7 bases fit TRBD1. With 0 bases clipped from V and 3 bases from J, the junction kept 9 bases outside the gene matches. The CDR3 runs 16 residues. Per the germline V gene, CDR1 is SGHDT and CDR2 is YYEEEE. CDR3 nucleotide sequence: TGTGCCAGCAGCTTGGATGTGACAGGGCTGGGCTACGAGCAGTACTTC. Translated, it gives CASSLDVTGLGYEQYF.

This sequence joins TRBV5-4 and TRBJ2-7; D ambiguous. The CDR3 contains 15 residues. The germline V gene has CDR1 SGHNT and CDR2 YYREEE (reference sequence). The V end lost 4 bases, the J end lost 2 bases, and 16 bases lay between the germline ends. This CDR3 reads CASSGRQSGPYEQYF. CDR3 nucleotide sequence: TGTGCCAGCAGCGGCCGGCAGTCCGGGCCCTACGAGCAGTACTTC.

The rearrangement links TRBV4-1 to TRBJ2-2, with 8 bases aligning to TRBD1. The V gene's germline CDR1 is MGHRA and CDR2 YSYEKL. The ends lost 0 bases at V and 3 bases at J; junction bases unmatched: 6. The CDR3 covers 17 residues. The CDR3 here is CASSQESDRGYTGELFF. The DNA of the CDR3 is TGCGCCAGCAGCCAAGAGAGTGACAGGGGATACACCGGGGAGCTGTTTTTT.

In its sample, this clone was seen once. V usage is TRBV5-1 and J usage is TRBJ2-2, with D uncertain. Germline V gives CDR1 SGHRS, CDR2 YFSETQ. This CDR3 contains 16 residues. Trimming stripped 5 bases from V and 1 base from J, with 15 bases between. The CDR3 loop reads CASRGSPTENTGELFF. The CDR3 DNA reads TGCGCCAGCAGGGGCAGTCCAACCGAGAACACCGGGGAGCTGTTTTTT.

This clone was recorded only once. CDR3 nucleotides: TGTGCCAGCAGCTTGGCGGGCGGACTGAACACCGGGGAGCTGTTTTTT. The encoded protein is CASSLAGGLNTGELFF. The chain recombines TRBV5-4 with TRBJ2-2, with TRBD2 as a possible D gene (5 bases). Germline V gives CDR1 SGHNT, CDR2 YYREEE (reference sequence). With 0 bases removed from V and 1 base from J, the gap between germline ends came to 10 bases. The CDR3 spans 16 residues.